The present entry profiles one T cell receptor (beta chain) with its context. With 0 bases removed from V and 2 bases from J, the gap between germline ends came to 15 bases. Looked up from germline, CDR1 is LGHNA and CDR2 is YNFKEQ. CDR3 length: 17 amino acids. The sample comes from a study of T-cell memory formation after mild COVID-19. TCRdb ran MiXCR on the 5' RACE reads and lists one entry per CDR3 protein. The sample holds approximately 480,000 distinct CDR3 sequences; 18% are singletons and the top ten take around an eighth. The chain links TRBV4-2 to TRBJ2-3; possible D gene TRBD2, 5 bases. The TCR sequence derives from an adult woman who had mild COVID-19 (a few samples of this study predate the infection). Cell type and time point are not known. What was sequenced was PBMCs or a T cell subset sorted from them (not recorded which). CDR3 coding DNA: TGTGCCAGCAGCCAAGATCTATCTCTGCGGGCCACAGATACGCAGTATTTT. This gives the protein CASSQDLSLRATDTQYF.